A single sample is the source of the 20 T cell receptor beta chains below, sequenced in a study of chemoradiotherapy in HPV16-positive cancers. Using immunoSEQ multiplex PCR, the repertoire was profiled, and TCRdb retains in-frame clones only, with some absent. Of over 10,000 clones listed, roughly 64% were seen once; the top ten hold 15% to 20%. Collection of the sample occurred from a patient who underwent chemoradiotherapy. The origin of the receptors is a human donor with HPV-associated anogenital cancer.

The J gene is TRBJ1-1, the V gene TRBV2; D might be TRBD1 (5 bases). V was clipped by 5 bases and J by 7 bases, with 23 bases between them. This CDR3 is built from 16 residues. Germline V gives CDR1 SNHLY, CDR2 FYNNEI. CDR3 coding DNA: TGTGCCAGCAGTCGTGAGGGGCTGGGGAAGGGAGTTGAAGCTTTCTTT. Its translation: CASSREGLGKGVEAFF.

The chain joins TRBV28 to TRBJ2-3; possibly TRBD2 for D (5 bases). V lost 6 bases to trimming and J lost 5 bases, with 15 bases between them. From germline, CDR1 is MDHEN and CDR2 SYDVKM. The length of the CDR3 is 14 residues. The CDR3 sequence: CASSRSGWVDTQYF. The DNA for the CDR3 is TGTGCCAGCAGCAGGAGCGGTTGGGTAGATACGCAGTATTTT.

Notes on this clone: Other DNA sequences of this sample code for an identical CDR3. The gene calls are TRBV5-1 and TRBJ2-3, with TRBD2 identical over 13 bases. V shed 2 bases and J 6 bases; nucleotides not matched to a gene: 3. Germline loops: CDR1 SGHRS, CDR2 YFSETQ. This CDR3 contains 15 residues. CDR3 sequence: CASSLTSGGADTQYF. The CDR3 DNA reads as TGCGCCAGCAGCTTAACTAGCGGGGGGGCGGATACGCAGTATTTT.

The J gene is TRBJ1-2, the V gene TRBV7-2; D is perhaps TRBD1 (6 bases). The CDR3 is made up of 13 amino acids. V was clipped by 3 bases and J by 5 bases, with 10 bases between them. CDR1 and CDR2 from the germline V gene are SGHTA and FQGNSA. The CDR3 nucleotides are TGTGCCAGCAGCTTCGGGACAATATATGGCTACACCTTC. Translated: CASSFGTIYGYTF.

The DNA of the CDR3 is TGCAGCGTTGTTCGGGGGGCCACTGAAGCTTTCTTT. This translates into CSVVRGATEAFF. The chain employs TRBV29-1 and TRBJ1-1, with D possibly being TRBD1 (6 bases). The CDR3 runs to 12 residues. Germline CDR1 SQVTM, CDR2 ANQGSEA. V gave up 4 bases and J gave up 4 bases, with 10 bases separating them.

This clone was seen more than once but under ten times. This chain links TRBV5-1 with TRBJ2-6, with TRBD1 as a possible D gene (5 bases). CDR3 length equals 15 residues. Germline CDR1 SGHRS, CDR2 YFSETQ. Trimming cost V 1 base and J 2 bases, with 7 bases left between them. The CDR3 reads CASSLLGAGANVLTF. The CDR3 nucleotides are TGCGCCAGCAGCTTGCTAGGGGCTGGGGCCAACGTCCTGACTTTC.

The chain has TRBV19 and TRBJ1-6; weak D call: TRBD1 (5 bases). V was shortened by 0 bases and J by 9 bases, with 15 bases between the two germline ends. Looked up from germline, CDR1 is LNHDA and CDR2 is SQIVND (reference sequence). This CDR3 has 16 residues. The CDR3 DNA reads TGTGCCAGTAGTATAGATCCAGACAGCTTCGGTTCACCCCTCCACTTT. This codes for CASSIDPDSFGSPLHF.

The chain has TRBV11-2 and TRBJ2-2; D might be TRBD1 or TRBD2, each matching 5 bases. CDR1 is SGHAT, CDR2 FQNNGV, per germline. The CDR3 length is 16 residues. V lost 5 bases, J lost 0 bases, and 13 bases lay in between. CDR3 sequence reads: CASSPPGTTNTGELFF. The CDR3 DNA reads TGTGCCAGCAGCCCCCCCGGGACCACGAACACCGGGGAGCTGTTTTTT.

This clone was recorded a few times. The chain is built from TRBV19 and TRBJ1-5, with D possibly being TRBD1 (5 bases). The CDR3 runs 14 residues. V lost 8 bases and J lost 1, with 12 bases in between. Germline CDR1 and CDR2: LNHDA and SQIVND (reference sequence). CDR3 bases: TGTGCCAGTGGGGACGGGCCCAGCAATCAGCCCCAGCATTTT. As protein: CASGDGPSNQPQHF.

The chain is built from TRBV19 and TRBJ1-5; D is ambiguous. The CDR3 runs 12 residues. The V and J ends lost 5 bases and 5 bases respectively, with 7 bases between them. Per the germline V gene, CDR1 is LNHDA and CDR2 is SQIVND (reference sequence). CDR3 residues: CASSERDQPQHF. CDR3 DNA sequence: TGTGCCAGTAGTGAGCGGGATCAGCCCCAGCATTTT.

This clone was counted a few times. The chain links TRBV6-5 to TRBJ1-2; D not resolved. Germline V lookup: CDR1 MNHEY, CDR2 SVGAGI. The CDR3 is 14 residues long. Trimming cost V 5 bases and J 3 bases, with 13 bases left between them. The CDR3 reads CASSLAGVDYGYTF. CDR3 nucleotide sequence: TGTGCCAGCAGTCTGGCAGGCGTGGACTATGGCTACACCTTC.

This clone was detected only a few times. The chain joins TRBV5-6 to TRBJ2-7, with D unclear. The CDR3 is 13 amino acids. CDR1 is SGHDT and CDR2 is YYEEEE in the germline V gene. Trimming removed 2 bases at V and 2 bases at J, with 8 bases between. The CDR3 loop reads CASSLYGPYEQYF. The CDR3 DNA is TGTGCCAGCAGCTTATACGGCCCCTACGAGCAGTACTTC.

The V gene is TRBV6-1, the J gene TRBJ2-1; 10 bases are a match to TRBD1. The CDR3 runs to 14 residues. Per the germline V gene, CDR1 is MNHNS and CDR2 is SASEGT. The J segment lost 8 bases and the V segment lost 6 bases, leaving 7 bases of the junction unmatched. The chain's CDR3 is CASRKGQGNHEQFF. Written as DNA, the CDR3 is TGTGCCAGCAGGAAGGGACAGGGGAATCATGAGCAGTTCTTC.

The chain links TRBV6-6 to TRBJ2-4, with D uncertain. V lost 6 bases to trimming and J lost 3 bases, with 15 bases between them. The CDR3 covers 15 residues. Germline CDR1 reads MNHNY; CDR2 reads SVGAGI (reference sequence). CDR3 in DNA: TGTGCCAGCAGCCCGTCTAACGGGTTCAAAAACATTCAGTACTTC. Amino acid sequence: CASSPSNGFKNIQYF.

The chain carries TRBV2 and TRBJ1-2; D is unclear. Germline V gene sequence: CDR1 SNHLY, CDR2 FYNNEI. This CDR3 contains 13 residues. Trimming stripped 2 bases from V and 5 bases from J, with 9 bases between. The CDR3 bases are TGTGCCAGCAGTGAATGGAAAGGGTATGGCTACACCTTC. Its translation is CASSEWKGYGYTF.

This clone is judged medium-sized (0.01 to 0.1%). The J gene is TRBJ1-1, the V gene TRBV12-5; TRBD1 agrees at 8 bases. The germline V gene encodes CDR1 LGHNT and CDR2 FRNRAP. V lost 3 bases, J lost 7 bases, and 10 bases stayed unmatched. This CDR3 contains 15 residues. CDR3 sequence: CASGFWTGIYGEAFF. The CDR3 nucleotides are TGTGCTAGTGGTTTTTGGACAGGGATATATGGTGAAGCTTTCTTT.

The CDR3 DNA reads as TGTGCCAGCAGCCAAGATCAGGGACAGGGGGGAAACACCATATATTTT. Its protein product is CASSQDQGQGGNTIYF. The chain is built from TRBV4-2 and TRBJ1-3; 10 nucleotides agree with TRBD1. This CDR3 is built from 16 residues. J gave up 4 bases and V 0 bases, and 3 bases lay outside the gene matches. The germline V gene has CDR1 LGHNA and CDR2 YNFKEQ.

The chain couples TRBV19 to TRBJ1-2; D unresolved. This CDR3 comprises 13 residues. V lost 5 bases and J 3 bases, leaving 10 bases between the germline ends. CDR1 is LNHDA and CDR2 is SQIVND in the germline V gene (reference sequence). The DNA of the CDR3 is TGTGCCAGTAGTCAAGGGATAGACTATGGCTACACCTTC. This encodes CASSQGIDYGYTF. Complete variable domain (other parts from reference TRBV19 and TRBJ1-2): DGGITQSPKYLFRKEGQNVTLSCEQNLNHDAMYWYRQDPGQGLRLIYYSQIVNDFQKGDIAEGYSVSREKKESFPLTVTSAQKNPTAFYLCASSQGIDYGYTFGSGTRLTVV.

This chain links TRBV27 with TRBJ2-7; possible D gene TRBD1, 6 bases. Germline CDR1 MNHEY, CDR2 SMNVEV (reference sequence). Trimming took 3 bases from V and 9 from J, leaving 15 bases between them. The CDR3 runs to 13 residues. The CDR3 sequence: CASSFSTGQMQYF. The CDR3 DNA is TGTGCCAGCAGTTTTTCTACAGGGCAGATGCAGTACTTC.

V gene TRBV5-1 combines with J gene TRBJ1-6; no clear D gene. Germline CDR1 and CDR2: SGHRS and YFSETQ. The CDR3 runs 14 residues. Trimming cost V 2 bases and J 8 bases, with 11 bases left between them. The CDR3 reads CASSFSPSDSPLHF. CDR3 nucleotide sequence: TGCGCCAGCAGCTTCAGCCCTAGCGATTCACCCCTCCACTTT.